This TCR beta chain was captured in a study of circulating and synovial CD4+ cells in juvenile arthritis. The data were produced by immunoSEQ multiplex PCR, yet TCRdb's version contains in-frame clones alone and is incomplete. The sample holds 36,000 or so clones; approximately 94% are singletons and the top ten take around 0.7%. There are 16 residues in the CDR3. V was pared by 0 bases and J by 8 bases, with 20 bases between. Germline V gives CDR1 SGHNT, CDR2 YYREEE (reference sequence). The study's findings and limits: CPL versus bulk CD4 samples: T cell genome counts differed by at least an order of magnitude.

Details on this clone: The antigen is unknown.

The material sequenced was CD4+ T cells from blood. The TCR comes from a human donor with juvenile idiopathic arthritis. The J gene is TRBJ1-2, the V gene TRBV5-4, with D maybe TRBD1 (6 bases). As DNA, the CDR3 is TGTGCCAGCAGCTTGGGGGGCGGAAGCAGGGGAGGGGGCTACACCTTC. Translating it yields CASSLGGGSRGGGYTF.